This passage covers 9 T cell receptor beta chains from one sample sequenced in a study of blood T cell repertoires in COVID-19. Some clones are missing from TCRdb's copy, which holds only in-frame ones; the method was immunoSEQ multiplex PCR. Of 150,000 to 200,000 clones in the sample, 70% to 90% are singletons; the top ten hold approximately 7%. The sequenced sample was peripheral blood. Receptors were obtained from a man between 50 and 59 years old with active or convalescent COVID-19.

The V gene is TRBV3-1 (or the pseudogene TRBV3-2), the J gene TRBJ1-5; a possible D gene is TRBD1 (6 bases). CDR3 length: 18 residues. V lost 1 base and J 1 base, leaving 17 bases between the germline ends. Germline V gene data show CDR1 as LGHDT and CDR2 as YNNKEL (reference sequence). The CDR3, as DNA: TGTGCCAGCAGCCAAGGAGAACAGGGAATCGGGAGCAATCAGCCCCAGCATTTT. Translation gives CASSQGEQGIGSNQPQHF.

This clone turned up a few times. The V call is TRBV6-2 or TRBV6-3, the J call TRBJ2-7, with TRBD2 as a possible D gene (5 bases). Trimming stripped 5 bases from V and 7 bases from J, with 12 bases between. Germline CDR1 is MNHEY and CDR2 is SVGEGT. The CDR3 loop spans 12 amino acids. The CDR3 reads CASSPSGREQYF. The DNA of the CDR3 is TGTGCCAGCAGTCCGAGCGGCCGGGAGCAGTACTTC.

The CDR3 DNA reads as TGTGCCAGCAGCGTCCCTTACAGGGAACCGAACACCGGGGAGCTGTTTTTT. Translating it yields CASSVPYREPNTGELFF. The V call is TRBV7-3, the J call TRBJ2-2; the D gene is possibly TRBD1 (6 bases). The CDR3 has 17 residues. Germline CDR1 SGHTA, CDR2 FQGTGA. V lost 5 bases to trimming and J lost 0 bases, with 16 bases between them.

This clone appeared once. This sequence joins TRBV6-6 and TRBJ1-1, with D possibly TRBD1 on 6 matching bases. V lost 2 bases to trimming and J lost 1 base, with 8 bases between them. Germline CDR1 MNHNY, CDR2 SVGAGI (reference sequence). This CDR3 contains 14 residues. The CDR3 reads CASSYQDRNTEAFF. CDR3 DNA sequence: TGTGCCAGCAGTTACCAGGACAGGAACACTGAAGCTTTCTTT.

The chain couples TRBV5-4 to TRBJ1-6; D unresolved. Germline V gives CDR1 SGHNT, CDR2 YYREEE (reference sequence). This CDR3 spans 15 amino acids. V lost 3 bases and J lost 6, with 13 bases in between. The DNA of the CDR3 is TGTGCCAGCAGCTGGTCTAATCAGGTTAATTCACCCCTCCACTTT. It codes for CASSWSNQVNSPLHF.

The rearrangement links TRBV7-9 to TRBJ1-2, with a weak D call TRBD1 (6 bases). V was pared by 4 bases and J by 7 bases, with 13 bases between. The CDR3 totals 13 residues. Per the germline V gene, CDR1 is SEHNR and CDR2 is FQNEAQ (reference sequence). CDR3 bases: TGTGCCAGCAGCTCCATAGCCAGGGGTGGCTACACCTTC. Its translation is CASSSIARGGYTF. The variable domain in full, completed from reference TRBV7-9 and TRBJ1-2, reads DTGVSQNPRHKITKRGQNVTFRCDPISEHNRLYWYRQTLGQGPEFLTYFQNEAQLEKSRLLSDRFSAERPKGSFSTLEIQRTEQGDSAMYLCASSSIARGGYTFGSGTRLTVV.

This chain joins TRBV25-1 and TRBJ1-1; TRBD1 aligns across 7 bases. The length of the CDR3 is 14 residues. Unmatched junction bases numbered 6, after V lost 5 bases and J lost 3 bases. Looked up from germline, CDR1 is MGHDK and CDR2 is SYGVNS. The CDR3 loop is CASSSSTGYTEAFF. In nucleotides, the CDR3 is TGTGCCAGCAGTTCCTCGACAGGGTACACTGAAGCTTTCTTT.

This clone was detected only a few times. The chain employs TRBV5-3 and TRBJ1-2; 7 nucleotides align to TRBD1. TRBV5-3 is an ORF; its function is uncertain. Unmatched junction bases numbered 7, after V lost 5 bases and J lost 3 bases. The CDR3 runs to 14 residues. CDR3 in amino acids: CARRSTGLYYGYTF. DNA for the CDR3: TGTGCCAGAAGGTCGACAGGGTTGTACTATGGCTACACCTTC.

This chain links TRBV29-1 with TRBJ2-7, with a weak D call TRBD2 (5 bases). V lost 2 bases and J lost 6, with 14 bases in between. In germline, CDR1 is SQVTM, CDR2 ANQGSEA. There are 13 residues in the CDR3. The CDR3 DNA reads as TGCAGCGTTGAACCGGACTTTGCCGGCGAGCAGTACTTC. It yields the protein CSVEPDFAGEQYF.